A selection of T cell receptor beta chains follows, all from one sample in a study of T cell responses to AZD1222 COVID-19 vaccine. Generated by immunoSEQ multiplex PCR, the TCRdb table keeps only in-frame clones and is missing some. The data show 100,000 to 120,000 clones, about 87% seen once. This specimen was peripheral blood, taken on day 0 of AZD1222 vaccination. All receptors come from an adult in good health. CDR3s include the opening cysteine and the closing phenylalanine or tryptophan. D genes are given only for firm matches. Not all rows give a size; the values are once, few, many and, for expanded clones, a class.

.	TRBV4-2	.	TRBJ2-7	TGTGCCAGCAGCCAAGCCTTCAGTACGGCGGACGAGCAGTACTTC	CASSQAFSTADEQYF
.	TRBV7-9	.	TRBJ2-7	TGTGCCAGCAGCTTCCCAGGGAACTCCTACGAGCAGTACTTC	CASSFPGNSYEQYF
.	TRBV10-2	.	TRBJ2-5	TGCGCCAGCAGCCAGTTAGCGGAAGGGGAGACCCAGTACTTC	CASSQLAEGETQYF
.	TRBV7-2	.	TRBJ1-6	TGTGCCAGCAGCTTAGGAAGGCGGAACTCCTATAATTCACCCCTCCACTTT	CASSLGRRNSYNSPLHF
.	TRBV3-1/TRBV3-2	.	TRBJ1-4	TGTGCCAGCAGCTACAGCCCTGGAGCAACTAATGAAAAACTGTTTTTT	CASSYSPGATNEKLFF
.	TRBV7-9	TRBD1	TRBJ1-6	TGTGCCAGCAGATCGACAGGGAGGAATTCACCCCTCCACTTT	CASRSTGRNSPLHF
.	TRBV7-9	.	TRBJ1-4	TGTGCCAGCAGCGCCTGGGGGAAGGAGAATGAAAAACTGTTTTTT	CASSAWGKENEKLFF
.	TRBV5-1	TRBD1	TRBJ1-2	TGCGCCAGCAGAACAGGGGGCGAGGGTAGCTATGGCTACACCTTC	CASRTGGEGSYGYTF
.	TRBV11-3	.	TRBJ1-1	TGTGCCAGCAGCTACCTAGGTGGGGGGCCTGAAGCTTTCTTT	CASSYLGGGPEAFF
.	TRBV9	.	TRBJ2-7	TGTGCCAGCAGCCCGGCCAGATGGGTCCACGAGCAGTACTTC	CASSPARWVHEQYF
.	TRBV5-4	TRBD1	TRBJ2-7	TGTGCCAGCAGCGCGAACGACAGGGTTGGCGAGCAGTACTTC	CASSANDRVGEQYF
.	TRBV2	TRBD2	TRBJ2-5	TGTGCCAGCAGATCATCTAGCGGGGGGAGCCAAGAGACCCAGTACTTC	CASRSSSGGSQETQYF
.	TRBV21-1	.	TRBJ1-1	TGTGCCAGCAGCCCTATGGGACAGGCCCTTTCCACTGAAGCTTTCTTT	CASSPMGQALSTEAFF
.	TRBV5-1	.	TRBJ1-1	TGCGCCAGCAGCTTTGCCGGGGAAGGGGTCGCTTTCTTT	CASSFAGEGVAFF
once	TRBV7-2	.	TRBJ1-1	TGTGCCAGCAGCTTAGCGAGGATTACACTGAACACTGAAGCTTTCTTT	CASSLARITLNTEAFF
.	TRBV10-3	.	TRBJ2-7	TGTGCCATCAGTGACGTACCTAACTACTACGAGCAGTACTTC	CAISDVPNYYEQYF
.	TRBV7-9	.	TRBJ1-2	TGTGCCAGCAGCTTAGGAGGGGACTTCTTCGCTTATGGCTACACCTTC	CASSLGGDFFAYGYTF
.	TRBV12-3/TRBV12-4	.	TRBJ1-1	TGTGCCAGCAGGGCCCCGGCGACTGAAGCTTTCTTT	CASRAPATEAFF
.	TRBV9	TRBD1	TRBJ1-2	TGTGCCAGCAGCGTATTGACAGGGGGCGATGGCTACACCTTC	CASSVLTGGDGYTF
.	TRBV19	.	TRBJ1-5	TGTGCCAGTAGTATCAACAGTTATAGCAATCAGCCCCAGCATTTT	CASSINSYSNQPQHF
.	TRBV6-5	.	TRBJ2-7	TGTGCCTGCTCAGTCCCAGCAACCTACGAGCAGTACTTC	CACSVPATYEQYF
.	TRBV29-1	.	TRBJ2-3	TGCAGCGTGCCTGGTGGTGTCGCAGATACGCAGTATTTT	CSVPGGVADTQYF
.	TRBV19	.	TRBJ1-1	TGTGCCAGTAGTACGCAGGGACGGCCGTCTGATGACACTGAAGCTTTCTTT	CASSTQGRPSDDTEAFF
.	TRBV24-1	.	TRBJ1-5	TGTGCCACCAGTGACGGCAGAAAGAGCAATCAGCCCCAGCATTTT	CATSDGRKSNQPQHF
few	TRBV19	.	TRBJ1-5	TGTGCCAGTAGTACTCAGGGGAATCAGCCCCAGCATTTT	CASSTQGNQPQHF
.	TRBV19	.	TRBJ1-1	TGTGCCAGTAGTAACCCGACCCGGGGCACTGAAGCTTTCTTT	CASSNPTRGTEAFF
.	TRBV4-2	TRBD2	TRBJ2-1	TGTGCCAGCAGCCAAGATTCCCTAGCGGGGTACAATGAGCAGTTCTTC	CASSQDSLAGYNEQFF